The 15 T cell receptor beta chains in this list originate from one sample, sequenced in a study of siplizumab effects on memory and regulatory T cells. Sequencing used immunoSEQ multiplex PCR; TCRdb keeps in-frame clones, though not all of them. The sample yields 90,000 to 120,000 clones, around 90% seen once. The sample was Tregs sorted from blood. The receptors were gathered from a human donor in good health.

Comment on this clone: This sample also contains other DNA sequences that code for the same CDR3. The V gene is TRBV28, the J gene TRBJ2-1; D unclear. The CDR3 contains 11 residues. In germline, CDR1 is MDHEN, CDR2 SYDVKM. Trimming removed 1 base from V and 9 bases from J, with 4 bases in between. For the CDR3, the DNA is TGTGCCAGCAGTTTATTGGGTGAGCAGTTCTTC. Translation: CASSLLGEQFF.

The V and J genes are TRBV7-9 and TRBJ2-5, with D perhaps matching TRBD1 (6 bases). This CDR3 is built from 15 residues. Germline V lookup: CDR1 SEHNR, CDR2 FQNEAQ (reference sequence). V lost 4 bases and J 1 base, leaving 13 bases between the germline ends. The CDR3 coding sequence is TGTGCCAGCAGCTGGGGTAGAGGGGGCCAAGAGACCCAGTACTTC. It specifies CASSWGRGGQETQYF.

This clone was seen a single time. V gene TRBV10-3 combines with J gene TRBJ1-1; 8 nucleotides agree with TRBD1. V was clipped by 2 bases and J by 4 bases; unmatched bases: 6. Germline loops: CDR1 ENHRY, CDR2 SYGVKD. The CDR3 spans 15 residues. The CDR3 DNA sequence: TGTGCCATCAGTGAGCACACAGGGGGTAGCACTGAAGCTTTCTTT. It specifies CAISEHTGGSTEAFF.

The chain has TRBV19 and TRBJ2-7; 7 bases are shared with TRBD2. CDR3 length equals 14 residues. The V gene end was trimmed by 6 bases and the J gene end by 2 bases; junction bases not matched to a gene: 7. Germline V lookup: CDR1 LNHDA, CDR2 SQIVND (reference sequence). The CDR3 DNA follows: TGTGCCAGTAGGGTTGGCGGGGGTACCTACGAGCAGTACTTC. This gives the protein CASRVGGGTYEQYF.

The chain couples TRBV9 to TRBJ2-3; possibly TRBD1 for D (5 bases). Per the germline V gene, CDR1 is SGDLS and CDR2 is YYNGEE. Trimming took off 0 bases at V and 7 bases at J, with 15 bases between the two ends. This CDR3 comprises 15 residues. In DNA, the CDR3 is TGTGCCAGCAGCGTAGAGTACTCCCAGGGCCATACGCAGTATTTT. It specifies CASSVEYSQGHTQYF.

Here the CDR3 reads CASSLGGRDSYEQYF. CDR3 DNA sequence: TGTGCCAGCAGCTTAGGGGGCAGGGATTCCTACGAGCAGTACTTC. This chain joins TRBV13 and TRBJ2-7; perhaps TRBD1 as D (5 bases). In germline, CDR1 is PRHDT, CDR2 FYEKMQ (reference sequence). V lost 0 bases and J 1 base, leaving 10 bases between the germline ends. This CDR3 region has 15 residues.

The chain carries TRBV5-1 and TRBJ1-6; 8 nucleotides match TRBD1. Germline CDR1 and CDR2: SGHRS and YFSETQ. V shed 4 bases, J shed 13 bases, and the junction held 10 bases outside the gene matches. The CDR3 is 14 amino acids. The chain's CDR3 is CASSLGTGHSPLHF. The CDR3 DNA reads TGCGCCAGCAGCCTCGGGACAGGCCACTCTCCCCTCCACTTT. Complete variable domain (other parts from reference TRBV5-1 and TRBJ1-6): KAGVTQTPRYLIKTRGQQVTLSCSPISGHRSVSWYQQTPGQGLQFLFEYFSETQRNKGNFPGRFSGRQFSNSRSEMNVSTLELGDSALYLCASSLGTGHSPLHFGNGTRLTVT.

The chain has TRBV12-5 and TRBJ2-1; 7 bases agree with TRBD2. The CDR3 is 15 amino acids. Germline V lookup: CDR1 LGHNT, CDR2 FRNRAP. V trimming: 0 bases; J trimming: 9 bases; junction bases outside the gene matches: 8. This CDR3 reads CASGLVLAGAREQFF. The CDR3 DNA reads as TGTGCTAGTGGTTTGGTACTGGCGGGAGCGCGTGAGCAGTTCTTC.

V is TRBV10-1 and J is TRBJ2-3; 7 bases map to TRBD2. Germline V gives CDR1 WNHNN, CDR2 SYGVQD (reference sequence). The V segment lost 3 bases and the J segment 5 bases; nucleotides outside the gene matches: 8. This CDR3 contains 15 residues. As DNA, the CDR3 is TGCGCCAGCAGTGATGGTTCTGGGAGGGGAGATACGCAGTATTTT. It is translated as CASSDGSGRGDTQYF.

The chain carries TRBV21-1 and TRBJ2-7; TRBD2 is taken as the D call from the table, unchecked against the DNA. TRBV21-1 is a documented pseudogene. The CDR3 is 22 amino acids. The CDR3, as DNA: TGTGCCAGCAGCAAAGTTAAGCGACGATCGGGGACTAGCGATAGATTAACCTACGAGCAGTACTTC. It codes for CASSKVKRRSGTSDRLTYEQYF.

The chain couples TRBV5-5 to TRBJ1-1; D is unclear. Per the germline V gene, CDR1 is SGHKS and CDR2 is YYEKEE (reference sequence). V was trimmed by 4 bases and J by 1 base, leaving 8 bases between them. The CDR3 contains 13 residues. CDR3 amino acids: CASSQRSNTEAFF. The CDR3 DNA reads as TGTGCCAGCAGCCAAAGGTCGAACACTGAAGCTTTCTTT.

This sequence joins TRBV7-2 and TRBJ2-7; D remains unclear. V gave up 5 bases and J gave up 3 bases, with 17 bases separating them. Germline V gives CDR1 SGHTA, CDR2 FQGNSA. The CDR3 covers 15 residues. The CDR3 DNA sequence: TGTGCCAGCAGCCCCCCGAATGAACTCGTCTACGAGCAGTACTTC. Protein sequence: CASSPPNELVYEQYF.

This chain uses TRBV20-1 with TRBJ2-1, with D tentatively TRBD1 or TRBD2 (5 bases each). CDR1 DFQATT and CDR2 SNEGSKA come from the germline V gene (reference sequence). Trimming removed 6 bases from V and 10 bases from J, with 13 bases in between. The CDR3 is 11 amino acids. CDR3 bases: TGCAGTGCAGGGACCGCAACCGAGCAGTTCTTC. It encodes CSAGTATEQFF.

This chain joins TRBV5-5 and TRBJ2-7, with D possibly TRBD2 on 6 matching bases. The V and J ends lost 3 bases and 2 bases respectively, with 12 bases between them. The V gene's germline CDR1 is SGHKS and CDR2 YYEKEE (reference sequence). CDR3 length equals 14 residues. In DNA form, the CDR3 reads TGTGCCAGCAGCTCCCTCCCGGGGGCCTACGAGCAGTACTTC. It translates to CASSSLPGAYEQYF.

This sequence joins TRBV6-1 and TRBJ2-7; D call uncertain. Germline CDR1 is MNHNS and CDR2 is SASEGT. This CDR3 is 13 amino acids long. V lost 2 bases and J 0 bases, leaving 5 bases between the germline ends. CDR3 DNA sequence: TGTGCCAGCAGTGAAAGCCTCTCCTACGAGCAGTACTTC. Translating gives CASSESLSYEQYF.